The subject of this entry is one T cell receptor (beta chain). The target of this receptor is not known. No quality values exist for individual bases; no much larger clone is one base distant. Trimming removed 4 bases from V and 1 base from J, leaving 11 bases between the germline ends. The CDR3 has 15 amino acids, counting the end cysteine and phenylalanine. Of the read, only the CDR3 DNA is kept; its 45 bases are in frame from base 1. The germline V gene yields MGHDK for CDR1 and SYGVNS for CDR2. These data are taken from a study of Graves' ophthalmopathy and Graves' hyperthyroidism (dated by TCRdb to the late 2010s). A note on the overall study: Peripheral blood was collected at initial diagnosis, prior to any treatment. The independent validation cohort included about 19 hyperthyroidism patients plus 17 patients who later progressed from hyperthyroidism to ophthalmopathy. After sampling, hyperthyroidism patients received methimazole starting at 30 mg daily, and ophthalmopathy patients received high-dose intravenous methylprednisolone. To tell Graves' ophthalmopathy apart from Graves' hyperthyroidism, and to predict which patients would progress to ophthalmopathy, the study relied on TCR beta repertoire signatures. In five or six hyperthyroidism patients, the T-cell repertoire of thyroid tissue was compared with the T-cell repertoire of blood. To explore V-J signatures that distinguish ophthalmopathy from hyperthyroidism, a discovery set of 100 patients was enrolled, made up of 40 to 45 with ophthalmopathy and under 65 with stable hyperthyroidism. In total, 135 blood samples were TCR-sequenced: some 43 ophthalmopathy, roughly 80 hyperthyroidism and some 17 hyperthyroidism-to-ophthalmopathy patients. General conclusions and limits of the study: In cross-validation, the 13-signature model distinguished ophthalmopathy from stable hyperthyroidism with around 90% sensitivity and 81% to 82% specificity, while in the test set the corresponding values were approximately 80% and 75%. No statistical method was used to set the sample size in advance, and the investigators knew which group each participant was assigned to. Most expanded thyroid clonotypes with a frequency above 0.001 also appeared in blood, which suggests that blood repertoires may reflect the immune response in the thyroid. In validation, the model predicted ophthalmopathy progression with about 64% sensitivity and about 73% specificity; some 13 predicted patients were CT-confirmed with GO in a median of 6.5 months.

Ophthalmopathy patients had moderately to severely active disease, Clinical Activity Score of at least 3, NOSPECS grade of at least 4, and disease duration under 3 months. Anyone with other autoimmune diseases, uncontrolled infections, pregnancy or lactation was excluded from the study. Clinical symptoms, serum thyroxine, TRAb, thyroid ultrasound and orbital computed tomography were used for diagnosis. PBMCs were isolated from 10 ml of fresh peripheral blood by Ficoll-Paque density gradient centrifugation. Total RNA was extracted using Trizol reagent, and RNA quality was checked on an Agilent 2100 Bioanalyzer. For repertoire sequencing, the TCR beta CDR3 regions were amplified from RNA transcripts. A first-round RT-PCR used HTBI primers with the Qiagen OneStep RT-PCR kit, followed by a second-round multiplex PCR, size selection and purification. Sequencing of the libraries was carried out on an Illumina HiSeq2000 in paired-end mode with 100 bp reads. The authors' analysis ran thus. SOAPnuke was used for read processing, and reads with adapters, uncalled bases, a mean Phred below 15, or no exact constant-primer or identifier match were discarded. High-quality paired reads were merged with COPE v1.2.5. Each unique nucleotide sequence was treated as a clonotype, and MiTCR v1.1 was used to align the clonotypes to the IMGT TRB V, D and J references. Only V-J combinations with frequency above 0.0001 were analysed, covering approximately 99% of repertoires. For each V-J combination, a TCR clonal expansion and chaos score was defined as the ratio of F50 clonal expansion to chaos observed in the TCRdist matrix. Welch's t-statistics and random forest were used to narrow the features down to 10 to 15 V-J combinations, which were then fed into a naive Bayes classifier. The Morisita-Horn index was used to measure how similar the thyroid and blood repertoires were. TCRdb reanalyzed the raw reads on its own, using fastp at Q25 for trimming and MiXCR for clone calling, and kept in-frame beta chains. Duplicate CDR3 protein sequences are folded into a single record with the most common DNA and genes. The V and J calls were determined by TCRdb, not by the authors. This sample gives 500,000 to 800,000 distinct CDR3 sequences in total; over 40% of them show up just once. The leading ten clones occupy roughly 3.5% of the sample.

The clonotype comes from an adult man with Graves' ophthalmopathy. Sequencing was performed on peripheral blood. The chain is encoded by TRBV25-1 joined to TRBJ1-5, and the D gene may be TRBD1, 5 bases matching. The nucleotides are TGTGCCAGCAGTGTGGGGCGGAGGAGCAATCAGCCCCAGCATTTT. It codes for CASSVGRRSNQPQHF.